The rows below give T cell receptor beta chains drawn from one sample of a study of shared clonotypes between healthy human individuals. Sequencing used immunoSEQ multiplex PCR; TCRdb keeps in-frame clones, though not all of them. This sample has about 710,000 clones, with around 73% found just once. Sequenced material: memory CD4+ T cells sorted from blood. Source of these receptors: a woman aged 25-40 years in good health. Each CDR3 is given with its conserved first and last residue. D genes are given only for firm matches. Clone sizes are given selectively: once, few, many, or a class where the clone is expanded.

length: 15; J: TRBJ1-1; V: TRBV2; D: .; size: .; CDR3: CASSLAETLNTEAFF; DNA: TGTGCCAGCAGTCTGGCAGAAACATTGAACACTGAAGCTTTCTTT
length: 13; J: TRBJ1-2; V: TRBV10-2; D: .; size: .; CDR3: CASSDVFNYGYTF; DNA: TGCGCCAGCAGTGATGTGTTTAACTATGGCTACACCTTC
length: 13; J: TRBJ2-5; V: TRBV7-3; D: TRBD2; size: few; CDR3: CASSVGLMETQYF; DNA: TGTGCCAGCAGCGTGGGACTAATGGAGACCCAGTACTTC
length: 16; J: TRBJ1-5; V: TRBV5-1; D: .; size: once; CDR3: CASSPEGGASNQPQHF; DNA: TGCGCCAGCAGCCCGGAGGGGGGGGCCAGCAATCAGCCCCAGCATTTT
length: 12; J: TRBJ1-1; V: TRBV7-3; D: .; size: .; CDR3: CASSLLRHPAFF; DNA: TGTGCCAGCAGCTTACTTAGGCATCCAGCTTTCTTT
length: 15; J: TRBJ1-5; V: TRBV28; D: .; size: few; CDR3: CASPPTGVPNQPQHF; DNA: TGTGCCAGCCCCCCCACTGGCGTTCCCAATCAGCCCCAGCATTTT
length: 15; J: TRBJ2-3; V: TRBV5-1; D: TRBD1; size: .; CDR3: CASSWGQDLTDTQYF; DNA: TGCGCCAGCAGCTGGGGACAGGACCTCACAGATACGCAGTATTTT
length: 15; J: TRBJ1-5; V: TRBV30; D: TRBD1; size: .; CDR3: CAWGRQGASNQPQHF; DNA: TGTGCCTGGGGCCGACAGGGGGCGAGCAATCAGCCCCAGCATTTT
length: 14; J: TRBJ1-1; V: TRBV4-2; D: .; size: few; CDR3: CASSQVETATEAFF; DNA: TGTGCCAGCAGCCAAGTTGAGACAGCCACTGAAGCTTTCTTT
length: 15; J: TRBJ2-7; V: TRBV7-3; D: TRBD2; size: .; CDR3: CASSPRTSGISEQYF; DNA: TGTGCCAGCAGCCCCCGGACTAGCGGGATTTCCGAGCAGTACTTC
length: 14; J: TRBJ2-1; V: TRBV6-5; D: TRBD2; size: few; CDR3: CATQPSGRTHEQFF; DNA: TGTGCCACGCAACCTAGCGGGAGAACTCATGAGCAGTTCTTC
length: 15; J: TRBJ1-5; V: TRBV10-3; D: .; size: .; CDR3: CAISETFTGDQPQHF; DNA: TGTGCCATCAGTGAGACTTTCACAGGAGATCAGCCCCAGCATTTT
length: 14; J: TRBJ1-1; V: TRBV6-6; D: TRBD1; size: .; CDR3: CASSPGTERGEAFF; DNA: TGTGCCAGCAGCCCCGGGACAGAGAGGGGTGAAGCTTTCTTT
length: 18; J: TRBJ2-7; V: TRBV13; D: TRBD2; size: few; CDR3: CASSSIRIRTSGAYEQYF; DNA: TGTGCCAGCAGCTCCATACGGATTAGGACTAGCGGGGCCTACGAGCAGTACTTC
length: 16; J: TRBJ2-6; V: TRBV5-5; D: .; size: .; CDR3: CASSLGPGTGANVLTF; DNA: TGTGCCAGCAGCTTGGGGCCAGGGACTGGGGCCAACGTCCTGACTTTC
length: 13; J: TRBJ2-7; V: TRBV27; D: .; size: many; CDR3: CASSLTGYGEQYF; DNA: TGTGCCAGCAGTTTAACAGGGTACGGCGAGCAGTACTTC
length: 14; J: TRBJ2-7; V: TRBV4-1; D: .; size: .; CDR3: CASSQTGSSYEQYF; DNA: TGCGCCAGCAGCCAAACCGGCAGCTCCTACGAGCAGTACTTC
length: 16; J: TRBJ2-2; V: TRBV9; D: .; size: .; CDR3: CASSEALAAIPGELFF; DNA: TGTGCCAGCAGCGAAGCACTAGCTGCCATACCCGGGGAGCTGTTTTTT
length: 13; J: TRBJ2-5; V: TRBV29-1; D: .; size: once; CDR3: CSGGTGGEETQYF; DNA: TGCAGCGGGGGGACCGGGGGCGAAGAGACCCAGTACTTC
length: 16; J: TRBJ2-3; V: TRBV30; D: .; size: .; CDR3: CAWSYGVQLSTDTQYF; DNA: TGTGCCTGGAGCTATGGCGTCCAGCTAAGCACAGATACGCAGTATTTT
length: 14; J: TRBJ2-7; V: TRBV19; D: .; size: .; CDR3: CASSMQGPSGEQYF; DNA: TGTGCCAGTAGTATGCAGGGTCCCTCTGGGGAGCAGTACTTC
length: 13; J: TRBJ2-5; V: TRBV19; D: .; size: many; CDR3: CASSIMERETQYF; DNA: TGTGCCAGTAGTATAATGGAGCGGGAGACCCAGTACTTC
length: 15; J: TRBJ1-5; V: TRBV9; D: .; size: .; CDR3: CASSVEGRDNQPQHF; DNA: TGTGCCAGCAGCGTAGAAGGCAGGGACAATCAGCCCCAGCATTTT
length: 13; J: TRBJ1-4; V: TRBV5-1; D: .; size: once; CDR3: CASSFKGSEKLFF; DNA: TGCGCCAGCAGCTTCAAGGGTAGTGAAAAACTGTTTTTT
length: 18; J: TRBJ2-6; V: TRBV4-2; D: .; size: .; CDR3: CASTPSASLSVGANVLTF; DNA: TGTGCCAGCACCCCCTCGGCCTCCTTATCGGTTGGGGCCAACGTCCTGACTTTC
length: 15; J: TRBJ2-5; V: TRBV4-2; D: TRBD2; size: .; CDR3: CASSQQGLGEETQYF; DNA: TGTGCCAGCAGCCAACAGGGACTAGGGGAGGAGACCCAGTACTTC
length: 15; J: TRBJ1-3; V: TRBV19; D: .; size: .; CDR3: CASSAGVMSGNTIYF; DNA: TGTGCCAGTAGTGCTGGAGTAATGTCTGGAAACACCATATATTTT
length: 15; J: TRBJ1-2; V: TRBV19; D: .; size: few; CDR3: CASSIEEGQDYGYTF; DNA: TGTGCCAGTAGTATAGAGGAGGGGCAGGACTATGGCTACACCTTC
length: 15; J: TRBJ2-2; V: TRBV2; D: TRBD2; size: .; CDR3: CASGRLASLAGELFF; DNA: TGTGCCAGCGGCCGACTAGCATCGCTCGCCGGGGAGCTGTTTTTT
length: 14; J: TRBJ2-4; V: TRBV4-1; D: TRBD2; size: few; CDR3: CASSHWTSGNIQYF; DNA: TGCGCCAGCAGCCATTGGACTAGCGGGAACATTCAGTACTTC
length: 14; J: TRBJ2-1; V: TRBV7-4; D: TRBD1; size: .; CDR3: CASSLVTGGNEQFF; DNA: TGTGCCAGCAGCTTAGTCACAGGGGGAAATGAGCAGTTCTTC
length: 13; J: TRBJ1-2; V: TRBV19; D: TRBD1; size: .; CDR3: CASSLGQGYGYTF; DNA: TGTGCCAGTAGTTTGGGACAGGGGTATGGCTACACCTTC
length: 13; J: TRBJ1-1; V: TRBV27; D: .; size: .; CDR3: CASSSTVNTEAFF; DNA: TGTGCCAGCAGTTCTACAGTCAACACTGAAGCTTTCTTT
length: 15; J: TRBJ2-1; V: TRBV9; D: .; size: .; CDR3: CASSVRALKDNEQFF; DNA: TGTGCCAGCAGCGTAAGGGCCTTGAAGGACAATGAGCAGTTCTTC
length: 13; J: TRBJ2-1; V: TRBV6-6; D: .; size: many; CDR3: CASSTQAGVEQFF; DNA: TGTGCCAGCAGTACACAGGCTGGGGTTGAGCAGTTCTTC
length: 12; J: TRBJ2-1; V: TRBV28; D: .; size: once; CDR3: CASITRGGEQFF; DNA: TGTGCCAGCATCACCCGAGGGGGTGAGCAGTTCTTC
length: 14; J: TRBJ2-7; V: TRBV6-1; D: TRBD1; size: .; CDR3: CASSFRQGGYEQYF; DNA: TGTGCCAGCAGTTTTCGACAGGGTGGCTACGAGCAGTACTTC
length: 13; J: TRBJ2-5; V: TRBV11-3; D: .; size: .; CDR3: CASSIRQKETQYF; DNA: TGTGCCAGCAGCATCCGACAGAAAGAGACCCAGTACTTC
length: 16; J: TRBJ2-7; V: TRBV25-1; D: .; size: .; CDR3: CASSASGSPRYYEQYF; DNA: TGTGCCAGCAGTGCAAGTGGGAGCCCCCGTTACTACGAGCAGTACTTC
length: 15; J: TRBJ2-5; V: TRBV5-1; D: TRBD1; size: .; CDR3: CASSYGTGGQETQYF; DNA: TGCGCCAGCAGCTACGGGACAGGGGGACAAGAGACCCAGTACTTC